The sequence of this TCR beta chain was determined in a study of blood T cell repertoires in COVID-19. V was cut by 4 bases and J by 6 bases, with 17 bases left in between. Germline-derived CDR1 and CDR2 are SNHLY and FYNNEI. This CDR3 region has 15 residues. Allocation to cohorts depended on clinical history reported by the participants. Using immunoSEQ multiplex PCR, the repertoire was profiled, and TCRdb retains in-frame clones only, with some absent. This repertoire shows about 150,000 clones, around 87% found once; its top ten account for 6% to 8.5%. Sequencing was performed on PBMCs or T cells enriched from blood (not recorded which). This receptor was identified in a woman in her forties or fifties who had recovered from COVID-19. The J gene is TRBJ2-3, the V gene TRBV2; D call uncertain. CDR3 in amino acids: CASSVDGIQKDTQYF. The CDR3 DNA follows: TGTGCCAGCAGTGTCGACGGAATACAGAAGGATACGCAGTATTTT. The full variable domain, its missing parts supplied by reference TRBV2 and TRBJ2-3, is EPEVTQTPSHQVTQMGQEVILRCVPISNHLYFYWYRQILGQKVEFLVSFYNNEISEKSEIFDDQFSVERPDGSNFTLKIRSTKLEDSAMYFCASSVDGIQKDTQYFGPGTRLTVL.